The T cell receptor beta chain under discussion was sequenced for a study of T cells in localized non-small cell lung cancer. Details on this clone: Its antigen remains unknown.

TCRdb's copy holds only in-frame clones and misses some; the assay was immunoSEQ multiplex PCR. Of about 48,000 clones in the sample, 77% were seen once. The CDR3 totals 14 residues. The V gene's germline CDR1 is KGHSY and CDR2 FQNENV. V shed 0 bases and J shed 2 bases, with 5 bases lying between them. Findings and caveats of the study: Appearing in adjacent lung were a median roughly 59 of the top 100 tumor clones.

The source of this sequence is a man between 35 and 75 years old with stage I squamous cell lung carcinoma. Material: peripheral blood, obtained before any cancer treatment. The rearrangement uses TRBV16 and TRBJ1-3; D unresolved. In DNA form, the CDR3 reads TGTGCCAGCAGCCAATCGGGTGCTGGAAACACCATATATTTT. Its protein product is CASSQSGAGNTIYF.